This entry describes one T cell receptor (beta chain). No antigen is known for it. The input lacks base qualities; no much larger clone sits a single base away. Receptors were amplified or captured by 5' RACE. Reads for this sample came from an Illumina HiSeq 2500. A second about 7 to 12 cycle PCR used a sample-barcoded 5' primer and a J-beta primer mix. Each TCR beta cDNA molecule received a unique molecular identifier from a template-switch 5' adaptor carrying 12 random nucleotides. At least 3 million CDR3-containing paired-end reads were obtained from each sample. First-strand cDNA was synthesized from all RNA with the Mint cDNA synthesis kit, primed by a TRBC-specific oligonucleotide. Following uracil-DNA glycosylase treatment, all cDNA underwent a first 18-cycle PCR with the universal primers M1SS and BC2_uni_R. In the source study's methods: For normalization, 1 million high-quality reads were randomly selected from each sample, with every read carrying a distinct molecular identifier. Instead of being binned into consensus sequences, reads with shared molecular identifiers were discarded. MiTCR, set to a Q25 quality threshold and the strictest error-elimination algorithm, was used for CDR3 identification, clonotype clustering and error correction. A nonparametric unseen species model with Euler transformation was used to estimate a lower bound on total TCR beta diversity. Using fastp at Q25 and MiXCR, TCRdb reprocessed the public reads and kept productive beta chains. Each CDR3 protein gets just one entry, which takes the most common genes and DNA from the rows behind it. The V and J calls come from TCRdb's annotation, not from the publication. For this sample the table gives hundreds of thousands of distinct CDR3 sequences, of which roughly 44% were detected only once. Around 21% of the sample rests with the top ten.

The sample is drawn from a study of blood T cells in healthy people across ages (dated by TCRdb to the mid-2010s). Regarding the study in general: In model experiments, roughly one uniquely barcoded TCR beta cDNA molecule per two T cells was captured by template switching. To track age-related changes in TCR beta repertoire diversity, the study relied on deep sequencing normalized with unique cDNA molecular identifiers. To avoid experimental bias, donors of different ages were randomly spread across the sequencing lanes. The donors were divided into four age groups: young (average about 15 years), middle-aged (over 35), aged (approximately 62) and long-lived (82). Using the same blood draw, the study looked at two additional independent replicas of 1 million unique cDNA reads for two donors, one aged 18 to 29 and the other aged 80 or older. Overall results and qualifications from the work: Because profiling used bulk unsorted PBMCs, naive and antigen-experienced compartments could not be compared conclusively. Because the CMV infection status of the donors was unknown, age-related changes in expanded clonotypes may potentially have been confounded. As age increased, observed TCR beta diversity per million T cells dropped in a roughly linear way, and a significant reduction was already evident by age 40. Compared with the aged group, the long-lived group had more naive CD4+ T cells, fewer expanded clones and increased TCR diversity, a pattern suggesting age selection. Total diversity estimates from one million sequenced T cells were considered lower bounds and underestimates. The percentage of naive T cells measured by flow cytometry correlated strongly with observed TCR beta diversity.

Donors were roughly 40 systemically healthy Caucasian individuals from Russia aged 6 to 90 years. Each donor gave 8 to 10 milliliters of peripheral blood, collected into EDTA-treated Vacutainer tubes. Ficoll-Paque density-gradient centrifugation was used to isolate PBMCs, with at least 7 million per sample. Total RNA was extracted from PBMCs with Trizol reagent, with at least 5.5 micrograms obtained per sample. For every donor, an aliquot of PBMCs went through flow cytometry to measure the percentages of naive CD45RAhigh/CD27high T cells. The CDR3 runs 14 residues from the cysteine to the phenylalanine. The CDR3 DNA has 42 bases and is translated from base 1. V loses 7 bases at its end and J loses 9 bases; junction bases beyond the gene matches: 11. Per the germline V gene (reference sequence), MNHNY is the CDR1 and SVGAGI is the CDR2.

Sample: blood. This TCR was sampled from a man between 60 and 75 years old in good health. The chain is encoded by TRBV6-6 joined to TRBJ1-5, with 8 bases matching TRBD1. The bases read TGTGCCAGCACGACAGGACAGGGATCGTGGCCCCAGCATTTT. This codes for CASTTGQGSWPQHF.